This is a list of T cell receptor beta chains from one sample in a study of cytomegalovirus exposure and HLA in healthy donors. Only in-frame clones appear in the TCRdb table, and some are missing; sequencing was by immunoSEQ multiplex PCR. This sample has 55,000 to 70,000 clones, with more than 85% found just once. Sequencing was done on a sample of PBMCs. The source of these receptors is a woman between 25 and 40 years old in good health and CMV-seronegative. CDR3s include the opening cysteine and the closing phenylalanine or tryptophan. D genes are given only for firm matches.

.	TRBJ2-3	TRBV19	CASSTAGADTQYF	TGTGCCAGTAGTACAGCAGGGGCAGATACGCAGTATTTT
TRBD2	TRBJ2-7	TRBV27	CASSPAGGYHEQYF	TGTGCCAGCAGTCCAGCGGGAGGCTACCACGAGCAGTACTTC
.	TRBJ2-1	TRBV7-2	CASSFQGVSGATLNEQFF	TGTGCCAGCAGCTTCCAGGGGGTTAGCGGTGCCACATTAAATGAGCAGTTCTTC
TRBD1	TRBJ1-1	TRBV6-6	CASSYSKYRGITEAFF	TGTGCCAGCAGTTACTCGAAATACAGGGGAATCACTGAAGCTTTCTTT
.	TRBJ1-1	TRBV2	CASRRTADTAEAFF	TGTGCCAGCAGAAGGACAGCCGATACGGCCGAAGCTTTCTTT
TRBD2	TRBJ2-7	TRBV30	CAWDTSGYSYEQYF	TGTGCCTGGGATACTAGCGGGTACTCCTACGAGCAGTACTTC
TRBD2	TRBJ2-1	TRBV19	CASSMKLAGGADEQFF	TGTGCCAGTAGTATGAAATTAGCGGGAGGGGCCGATGAGCAGTTCTTC
TRBD2	TRBJ2-5	TRBV30	CAWGPGLAGREQYF	TGTGCCTGGGGCCCGGGACTAGCGGGACGGGAGCAGTACTTC
.	TRBJ1-2	TRBV19	CASSIGQSYGYTF	TGTGCCAGTAGTATTGGACAGTCCTATGGCTACACCTTC
TRBD1	TRBJ2-2	TRBV5-1	CASSSRRDRGGGELFF	TGCGCCAGCAGCTCTAGGAGAGACAGGGGTGGCGGGGAGCTGTTTTTT
.	TRBJ1-2	TRBV7-2	CASSFIHRVGYGYTF	TGTGCCAGCAGCTTCATACACAGGGTAGGCTATGGCTACACCTTC
.	TRBJ2-3	TRBV7-8	CASSLEIGRVVDTQYF	TGTGCCAGCAGCTTAGAGATCGGCAGGGTGGTAGATACGCAGTATTTT
.	TRBJ1-2	TRBV30	CAWSVQAPGYTF	TGTGCCTGGAGCGTACAGGCTCCCGGCTACACCTTC
.	TRBJ1-1	TRBV11-1	CASSSQGNTEAFF	TGTGCCAGCAGCTCACAGGGAAACACTGAAGCTTTCTTT
TRBD1	TRBJ1-1	TRBV6-5	CASSYGQVNTEAFF	TGTGCCAGCAGTTATGGACAGGTTAACACTGAAGCTTTCTTT
.	TRBJ1-2	TRBV18	CASSPRDSDYGYTF	TGTGCCAGCTCACCTCGCGACTCAGATTATGGCTACACCTTC
.	TRBJ2-2	TRBV7-2	CASSARSAGPTGELFF	TGTGCCAGCAGCGCCCGGAGCGCGGGGCCTACCGGGGAGCTGTTTTTT
.	TRBJ1-3	TRBV30	CAWSVHGSGNTIYF	TGTGCCTGGAGTGTCCACGGCTCTGGAAACACCATATATTTT